A selection of T cell receptor beta chains follows, all from one sample in a study of T cells after yellow fever vaccination. TCRdb redid the calling of the 5' RACE reads with MiXCR, one entry per CDR3 protein. The data contain 300,000 to 400,000 distinct CDR3 sequences, approximately 6% of them seen just once; the ten biggest clones take up about 15%. The sample in question was PBMCs, obtained 5 days after the yellow fever booster vaccination. These receptors originate from a man aged 25 to 40 who received the YFV17D yellow fever vaccine. CDR3s leave out the opening cysteine and the closing phenylalanine or tryptophan. The D gene is left open where the match is weak.

D gene	V gene	J gene	CDR3 protein
TRBD2	TRBV4-3	TRBJ2-1	ASSQDWTSHEQF
.	TRBV28	TRBJ2-3	ASSSPTTDMQY
TRBD1	TRBV20-1	TRBJ2-1	SARETGTGGINEQF
TRBD2	TRBV15	TRBJ2-7	ATSRDLTSGNYEQY
TRBD1	TRBV4-2	TRBJ2-7	ASSQESTGGAYEQY
TRBD1	TRBV2	TRBJ1-4	TFCRWLIETGGNEKLF
.	TRBV5-1	TRBJ2-1	ASSFPGVAVYNEQF
TRBD1	TRBV5-1	TRBJ1-5	ASSGDRGYQPQH
TRBD2	TRBV3-1	TRBJ2-1	ASSRTSGSKNEQF
TRBD2	TRBV24-1	TRBJ2-1	ATSGDYSEQF
.	TRBV6-5	TRBJ1-5	ASSYRVPSTGQPQH
.	TRBV6-2/TRBV6-3	TRBJ2-7	ASSYTWTVDHEQY
.	TRBV3-1	TRBJ2-1	ASSPLGTGLDEQF
.	TRBV20-1	TRBJ1-4	SARDRGEKLF
TRBD1	TRBV15	TRBJ1-2	ATSSPRGRGYT
.	TRBV20-1	TRBJ2-1	SASSGSRRSYNEQF
TRBD2	TRBV5-1	TRBJ2-7	ASSLGGSGSNEQY
TRBD2	TRBV7-2	TRBJ2-7	ASSFIAGEGQSYEQY
TRBD1	TRBV5-1	TRBJ2-4	ASSLEAGGVNIQY
.	TRBV7-9	TRBJ2-1	ASSPSGLVHSSYNEQF
TRBD1	TRBV4-3	TRBJ1-2	ASSQDRTGAGYT
TRBD2	TRBV5-1	TRBJ2-1	ASNERGSSYNEQF
.	TRBV6-5	TRBJ2-1	ASSYEGYEQF
TRBD2	TRBV12-3/TRBV12-4	TRBJ2-4	ASSLVAGGTKNIQY
.	TRBV20-1	TRBJ2-3	CARDSRGLDTQY